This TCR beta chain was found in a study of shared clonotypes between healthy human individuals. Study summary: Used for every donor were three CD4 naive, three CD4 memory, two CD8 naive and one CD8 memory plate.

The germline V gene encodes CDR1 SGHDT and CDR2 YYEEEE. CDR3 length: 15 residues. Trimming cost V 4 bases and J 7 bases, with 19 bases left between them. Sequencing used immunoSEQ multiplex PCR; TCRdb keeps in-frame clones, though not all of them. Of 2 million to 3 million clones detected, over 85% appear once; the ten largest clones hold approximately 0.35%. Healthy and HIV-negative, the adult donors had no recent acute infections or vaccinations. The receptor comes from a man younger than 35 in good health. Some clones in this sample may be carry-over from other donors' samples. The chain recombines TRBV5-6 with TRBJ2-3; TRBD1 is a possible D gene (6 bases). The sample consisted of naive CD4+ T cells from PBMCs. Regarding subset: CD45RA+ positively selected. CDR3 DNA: TGTGCCAGCAGCGGGCTATCCACAGGGCGGAATACGCAGTATTTT. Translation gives CASSGLSTGRNTQYF.